What follows are 11 T cell receptor beta chains derived from one specimen sequenced in a study of T cells in Graves' hyperthyroidism and ophthalmopathy. There were TCR beta CDR3 regions amplified from RNA transcripts. RT-PCR in the first round (using the HTBI primer set) targeted the TCR CDR3. TCRdb independently ran MiXCR on the multiplex PCR reads; one entry per CDR3 protein. The sample has 690,000 or so distinct CDR3 sequences; approximately 19% are singletons. The sequenced sample was blood. These receptor sequences come from a woman in her forties or fifties with Graves' hyperthyroidism that later progressed to Graves' ophthalmopathy.

This clonotype was seen many times. This rearrangement joins TRBV7-9 to TRBJ2-7, with D perhaps TRBD1 (5 bases). This CDR3 is built from 13 residues. In germline, CDR1 is SEHNR, CDR2 FQNEAQ (reference sequence). Deletions cut 3 bases from V and 3 bases from J, with 9 bases between. The CDR3 region is CASSFQGRYEQYF. CDR3 bases: TGTGCCAGCAGCTTCCAGGGCCGCTACGAGCAGTACTTC. Drawing the rest from reference TRBV7-9 and TRBJ2-7, the complete variable domain is DTGVSQNPRHKITKRGQNVTFRCDPISEHNRLYWYRQTLGQGPEFLTYFQNEAQLEKSRLLSDRFSAERPKGSFSTLEIQRTEQGDSAMYLCASSFQGRYEQYFGPGTRLTVT.

The chain employs TRBV3-1 and TRBJ2-7, with 11 bases identical to TRBD2. The V segment lost 4 bases and the J segment 0 bases; nucleotides outside the gene matches: 5. This CDR3 spans 16 amino acids. Germline loops: CDR1 LGHDT, CDR2 YNNKEL (reference sequence). The CDR3 is CASSRSGTSGSYEQYF. The CDR3 DNA is TGTGCCAGCAGCCGATCCGGGACTAGCGGCTCCTACGAGCAGTACTTC.

The chain employs TRBV30 and TRBJ1-1; possible D gene TRBD1, 5 bases. Germline CDR1 GTSNPN, CDR2 SVGIG (reference sequence). The CDR3 extends over 13 amino acids. Trimming cost V 3 bases and J 3 bases, with 11 bases left between them. In nucleotides, the CDR3 is TGTGCCTGGAGCTCCGGGGGTGACACTGAAGCTTTCTTT. It specifies CAWSSGGDTEAFF.

This clonotype was counted only a few times. The chain carries TRBV6-6 and TRBJ1-2; TRBD1 might be the D (5 bases). Germline lookup yields CDR1 MNHNY and CDR2 SVGAGI (reference sequence). The CDR3 is 14 residues long. Trimming removed 1 base at V and 5 bases at J, with 11 bases between. CDR3 coding DNA: TGTGCCAGCAGTTACTTCGACAGCGGATATGGCTACACCTTC. Translated, it gives CASSYFDSGYGYTF.

As to this clonotype: A clone one base away is much larger, so this may be a read error. CDR3 sequence: CASSFLTGGTNTQYF. The CDR3 DNA sequence: TGCGCCAGCAGCTTCTTGACGGGGGGGACAAATACGCAGTATTTT. The J gene is TRBJ2-3, the V gene TRBV5-1; 8 bases are shared with TRBD2. The CDR3 length is 15 residues. V lost 2 bases and J lost 7; bases outside the gene matches: 9. Germline V gene sequence: CDR1 SGHRS, CDR2 YFSETQ.

The chain carries TRBV11-2 and TRBJ2-5; a weak D match, TRBD2 (6 bases). The CDR3 loop spans 15 amino acids. Germline V lookup: CDR1 SGHAT, CDR2 FQNNGV. V shed 4 bases and J shed 3 bases, with 15 bases lying between them. CDR3 sequence (DNA): TGTGCCAGCAGCTCGCCGGGACTTGGGGAAGAGACCCAGTACTTC. Translating gives CASSSPGLGEETQYF. The variable domain in full, with the rest retrieved from reference TRBV11-2 and TRBJ2-5, is EAGVAQSPRYKIIEKRQSVAFWCNPISGHATLYWYQQILGQGPKLLIQFQNNGVVDDSQLPKDRFSAERLKGVDSTLKIQPAKLEDSAVYLCASSSPGLGEETQYFGPGTRLLVL.

The chain employs TRBV19 and TRBJ2-2, with a possible D match to TRBD2 (7 bases). The germline V gene has CDR1 LNHDA and CDR2 SQIVND (reference sequence). The CDR3 runs to 16 residues. V was clipped by 3 bases and J by 4 bases, with 15 bases between them. The DNA of the CDR3 is TGTGCCAGTAGTATTTTAGGGGGGGCCCTCACCGGGGAGCTGTTTTTT. It specifies CASSILGGALTGELFF.

The rearrangement joins TRBV5-6 to TRBJ2-7; 8 bases fit TRBD2. Looked up from germline, CDR1 is SGHDT and CDR2 is YYEEEE. After removal of 4 bases from V and 2 bases from J, the junction contained 2 bases not matched to a gene. The CDR3 runs to 13 residues. In nucleotides, the CDR3 is TGTGCCAGCAGCGAGCGGGGGCCCTACGAGCAGTACTTC. Protein sequence: CASSERGPYEQYF.

This chain joins TRBV6-5 and TRBJ2-2, with D tentatively TRBD1 (6 bases). The germline gives CDR1 MNHEY, CDR2 SVGAGI. The CDR3 sequence is 16 residues long. V dropped 0 bases and J dropped 2 bases, with 10 bases sitting between them. DNA of the CDR3: TGTGCCAGCAGTTACTCTAACAGGGCTAACACCGGGGAGCTGTTTTTT. The encoded protein is CASSYSNRANTGELFF.

In this sample, this clonotype turned up many times. This chain uses TRBV11-2 with TRBJ2-7; tentative D call: TRBD2 (5 bases). The V gene's germline CDR1 is SGHAT and CDR2 FQNNGV. This CDR3 region has 16 residues. Trimming stripped 1 base from V and 2 bases from J, with 15 bases between. CDR3 residues: CASSLVEGALTYEQYF. The DNA for the CDR3 is TGTGCCAGCAGCTTAGTAGAGGGCGCCCTCACCTACGAGCAGTACTTC.

The J gene is TRBJ2-1, the V gene TRBV9, with D uncertain. V was pared by 0 bases and J by 6 bases, with 4 bases between. CDR1 SGDLS and CDR2 YYNGEE come from the germline V gene. The CDR3 is 12 amino acids. The chain's CDR3 is CASSVASNEQFF. CDR3 in DNA: TGTGCCAGCAGCGTAGCAAGCAATGAGCAGTTCTTC.